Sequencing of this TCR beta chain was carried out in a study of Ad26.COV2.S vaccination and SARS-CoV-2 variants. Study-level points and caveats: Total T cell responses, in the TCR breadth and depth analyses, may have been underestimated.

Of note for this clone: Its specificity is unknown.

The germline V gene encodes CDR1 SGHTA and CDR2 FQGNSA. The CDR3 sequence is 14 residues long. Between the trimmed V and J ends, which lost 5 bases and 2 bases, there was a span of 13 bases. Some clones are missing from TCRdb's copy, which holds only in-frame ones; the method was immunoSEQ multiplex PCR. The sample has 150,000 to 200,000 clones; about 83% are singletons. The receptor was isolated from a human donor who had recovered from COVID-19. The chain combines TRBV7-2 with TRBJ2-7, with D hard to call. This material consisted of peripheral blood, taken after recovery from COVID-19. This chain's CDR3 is CASSQTHGAYEQYF. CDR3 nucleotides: TGTGCCAGCAGCCAGACTCATGGAGCCTACGAGCAGTACTTC.